The present T cell receptor (beta chain) was sequenced within a study of blood T cell repertoires in COVID-19. Germline V gene lookup returns CDR1 SGHNT and CDR2 YYREEE (reference sequence). The CDR3 is 14 amino acids. Trimming removed 4 bases from V and 7 bases from J; junction bases left unmatched: 6. Per the original methods: Amplification from reference gene primers served as the basis for estimated nucleated cell counts. Profiling relied on immunoSEQ multiplex PCR, and the TCRdb table lists in-frame clones only, not all of them. The D gene and trimming were derived from the DNA, and the V and J assignments and clone size from that table. The data show about 140,000 clones, with approximately 82% seen just once and 10% held by the top ten.

This chain joins TRBV5-4 and TRBJ2-1, with 9 bases matching TRBD2. Sequenced: peripheral blood. This TCR derives from a man between 60 and 75 years old with active or convalescent COVID-19. The CDR3 is CASSPGLAKNEQFF. The CDR3 nucleotides are TGTGCCAGCAGCCCAGGACTAGCGAAAAATGAGCAGTTCTTC.